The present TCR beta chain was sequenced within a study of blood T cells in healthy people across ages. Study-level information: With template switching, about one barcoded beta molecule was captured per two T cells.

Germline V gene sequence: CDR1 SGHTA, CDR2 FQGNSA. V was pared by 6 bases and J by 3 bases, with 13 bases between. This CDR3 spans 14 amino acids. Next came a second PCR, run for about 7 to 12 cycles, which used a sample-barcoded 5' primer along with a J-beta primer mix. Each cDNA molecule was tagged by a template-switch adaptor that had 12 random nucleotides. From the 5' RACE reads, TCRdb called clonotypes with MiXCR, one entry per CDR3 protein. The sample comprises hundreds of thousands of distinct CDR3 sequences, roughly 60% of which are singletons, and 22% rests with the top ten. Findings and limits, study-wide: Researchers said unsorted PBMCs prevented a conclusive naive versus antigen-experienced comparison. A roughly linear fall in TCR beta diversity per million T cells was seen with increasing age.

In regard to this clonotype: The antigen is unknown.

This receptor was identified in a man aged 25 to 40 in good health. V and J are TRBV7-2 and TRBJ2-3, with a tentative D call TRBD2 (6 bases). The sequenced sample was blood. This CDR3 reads CASRPGGTTDTQYF. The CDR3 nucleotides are TGTGCCAGCAGACCTGGAGGGACGACAGATACGCAGTATTTT.